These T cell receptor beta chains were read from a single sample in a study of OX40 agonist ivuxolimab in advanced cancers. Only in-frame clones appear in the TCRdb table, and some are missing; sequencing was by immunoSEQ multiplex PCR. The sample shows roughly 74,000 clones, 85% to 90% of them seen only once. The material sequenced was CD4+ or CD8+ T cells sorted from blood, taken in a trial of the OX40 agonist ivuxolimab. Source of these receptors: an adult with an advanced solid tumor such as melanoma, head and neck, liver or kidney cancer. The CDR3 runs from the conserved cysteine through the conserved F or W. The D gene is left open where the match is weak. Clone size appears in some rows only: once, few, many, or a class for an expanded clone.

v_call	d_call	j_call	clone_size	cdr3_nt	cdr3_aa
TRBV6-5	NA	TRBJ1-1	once	TGTGCCAGCAGTTACTCGAACAGGTTGAACACTGAAGCTTTCTTT	CASSYSNRLNTEAFF
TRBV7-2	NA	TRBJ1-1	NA	TGTGCCAGCAGCTTGGGTCTCTTGGCCCCCCGGGGGGCTGAAGCTTTCTTT	CASSLGLLAPRGAEAFF
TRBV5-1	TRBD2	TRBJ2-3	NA	TGCGCCAGCAGCTCGACCCTAGCGGGAGCGGCAGATACGCAGTATTTT	CASSSTLAGAADTQYF
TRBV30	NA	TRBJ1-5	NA	TGTGCCTGGAGCAGGGGCGTTTATCAGCCCCAGCATTTT	CAWSRGVYQPQHF
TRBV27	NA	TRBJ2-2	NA	TGTGCCAGCAGTTTAAACACCGGGGAGCTGTTTTTT	CASSLNTGELFF
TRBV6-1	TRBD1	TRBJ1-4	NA	TGTGCCAGCACAACAGGGGGCGCGAGTGAAAAACTGTTTTTT	CASTTGGASEKLFF
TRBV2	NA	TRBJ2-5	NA	TGTGCCAGCACCCAGATGGGGGAAGAATGGGAGACCCAGTACTTC	CASTQMGEEWETQYF
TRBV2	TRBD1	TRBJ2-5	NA	TGTGCCAGCAGTGGTGGGACAGGGGTAGAGACCCAGTACTTC	CASSGGTGVETQYF
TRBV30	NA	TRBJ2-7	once	TGTGCCTGGGACAAGGGGACCTACGAGCAGTACTTC	CAWDKGTYEQYF
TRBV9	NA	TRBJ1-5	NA	TGTGCCAGCAGCGCGCAGGGAAGGAATCAGCCCCAGCATTTT	CASSAQGRNQPQHF
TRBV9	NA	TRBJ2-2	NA	TGTGCCAGCAGTGGCGAAGGGAAACGGGACTTCCGGACCGGGGAGCTGTTTTTT	CASSGEGKRDFRTGELFF
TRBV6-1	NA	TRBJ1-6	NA	TGTGCCAGCAGTGAAGCAGGCGGAGGGCCGGATAATTCACCCCTCCACTTT	CASSEAGGGPDNSPLHF
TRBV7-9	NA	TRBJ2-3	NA	TGTGCCAGCAGCTTAGGAAGCCCAGATACGCAGTATTTT	CASSLGSPDTQYF
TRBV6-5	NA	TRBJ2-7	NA	TGTGCCAGCAGTTACTCTCGGGTTAAGAGTAACGAGCAGTACTTC	CASSYSRVKSNEQYF
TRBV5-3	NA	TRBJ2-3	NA	TGTGCCAGAAGCTTCAGGAGGACAGATACGCAGTATTTT	CARSFRRTDTQYF
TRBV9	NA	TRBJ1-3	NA	TGTGCCACCGCACCCTTTTTCTTTAGCTCTGGAAACACCATATATTTT	CATAPFFFSSGNTIYF
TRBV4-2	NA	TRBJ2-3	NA	TGTGCCAGCAGCCAAGGTGCCGTACAGGCTTGGGACACAGATACGCAGTATTTT	CASSQGAVQAWDTDTQYF
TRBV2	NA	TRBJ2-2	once	TGTGCCAGCAATGAAGGGGCGAACACCGGGGAGCTGTTTTTT	CASNEGANTGELFF